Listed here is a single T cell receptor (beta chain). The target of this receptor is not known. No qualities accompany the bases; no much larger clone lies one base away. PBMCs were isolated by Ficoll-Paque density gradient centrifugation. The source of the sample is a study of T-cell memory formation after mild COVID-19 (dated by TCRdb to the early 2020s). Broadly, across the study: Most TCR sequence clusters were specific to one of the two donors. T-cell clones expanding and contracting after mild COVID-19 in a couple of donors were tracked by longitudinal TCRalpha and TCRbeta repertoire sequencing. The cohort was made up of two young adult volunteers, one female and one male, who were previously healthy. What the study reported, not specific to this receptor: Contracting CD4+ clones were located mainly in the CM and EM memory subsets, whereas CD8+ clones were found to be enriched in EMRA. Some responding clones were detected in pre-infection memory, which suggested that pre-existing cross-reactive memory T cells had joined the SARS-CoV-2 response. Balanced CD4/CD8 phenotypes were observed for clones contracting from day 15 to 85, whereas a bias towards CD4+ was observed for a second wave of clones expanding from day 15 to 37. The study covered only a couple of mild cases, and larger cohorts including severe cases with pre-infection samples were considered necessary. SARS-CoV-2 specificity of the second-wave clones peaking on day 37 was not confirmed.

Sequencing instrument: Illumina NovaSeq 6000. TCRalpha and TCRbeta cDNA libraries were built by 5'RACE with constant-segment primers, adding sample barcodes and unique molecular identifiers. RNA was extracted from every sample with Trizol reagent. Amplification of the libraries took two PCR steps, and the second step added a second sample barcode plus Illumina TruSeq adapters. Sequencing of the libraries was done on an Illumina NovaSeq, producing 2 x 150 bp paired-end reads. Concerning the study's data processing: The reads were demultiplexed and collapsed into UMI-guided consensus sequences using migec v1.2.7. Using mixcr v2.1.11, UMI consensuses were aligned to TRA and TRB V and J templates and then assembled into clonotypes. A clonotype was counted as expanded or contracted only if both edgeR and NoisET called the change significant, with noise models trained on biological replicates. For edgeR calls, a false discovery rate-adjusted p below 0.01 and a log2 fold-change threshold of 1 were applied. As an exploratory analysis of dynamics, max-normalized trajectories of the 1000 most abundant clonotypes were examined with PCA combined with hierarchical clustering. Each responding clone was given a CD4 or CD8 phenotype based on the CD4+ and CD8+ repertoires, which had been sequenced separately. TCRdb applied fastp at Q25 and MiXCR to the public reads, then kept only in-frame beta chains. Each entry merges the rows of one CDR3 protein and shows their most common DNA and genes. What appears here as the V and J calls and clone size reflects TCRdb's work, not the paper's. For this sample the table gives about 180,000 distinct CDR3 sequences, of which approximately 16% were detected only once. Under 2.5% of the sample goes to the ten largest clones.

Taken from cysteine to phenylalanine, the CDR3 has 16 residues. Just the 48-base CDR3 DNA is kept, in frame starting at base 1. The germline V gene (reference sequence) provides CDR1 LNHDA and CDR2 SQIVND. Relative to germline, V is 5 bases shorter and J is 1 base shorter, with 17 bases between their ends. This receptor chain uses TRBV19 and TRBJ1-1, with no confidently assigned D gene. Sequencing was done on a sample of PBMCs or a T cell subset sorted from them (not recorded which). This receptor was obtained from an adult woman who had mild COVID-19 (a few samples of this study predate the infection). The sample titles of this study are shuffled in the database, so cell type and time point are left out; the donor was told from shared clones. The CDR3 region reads CASSPQPTYSNTEAFF. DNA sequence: TGTGCCAGTAGTCCCCAACCGACATACTCGAACACTGAAGCTTTCTTT.